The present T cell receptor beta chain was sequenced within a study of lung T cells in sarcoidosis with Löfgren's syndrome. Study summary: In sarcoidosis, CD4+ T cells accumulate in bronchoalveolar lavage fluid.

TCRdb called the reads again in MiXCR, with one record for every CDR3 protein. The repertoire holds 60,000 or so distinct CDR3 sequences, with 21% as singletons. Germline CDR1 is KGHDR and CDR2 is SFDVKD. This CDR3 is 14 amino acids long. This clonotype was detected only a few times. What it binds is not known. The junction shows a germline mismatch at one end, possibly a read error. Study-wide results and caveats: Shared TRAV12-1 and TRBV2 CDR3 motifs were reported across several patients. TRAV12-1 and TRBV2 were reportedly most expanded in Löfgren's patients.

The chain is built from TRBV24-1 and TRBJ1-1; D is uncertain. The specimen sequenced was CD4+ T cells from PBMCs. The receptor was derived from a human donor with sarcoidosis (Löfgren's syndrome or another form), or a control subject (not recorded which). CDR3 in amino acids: CAASDPPKSSHAFF. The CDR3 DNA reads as TGTGCCGCCAGTGACCCTCCAAAGTCCTCGCATGCTTTCTTT.